This T cell receptor beta chain was profiled in a study of T cells in Graves' hyperthyroidism and ophthalmopathy. As for the study in general: Before treatment of any kind, peripheral blood was taken at initial diagnosis.

Criteria for exclusion of patients were uncontrolled infection, other autoimmune disease, pregnancy or lactation. Used for diagnoses were clinical symptoms, serum thyroxine and TRAb, thyroid ultrasound and orbital computed tomography. Only a few counts were recorded for this clonotype. What it binds is not known. Germline assignment: CDR1 GTSNPN and CDR2 SVGIG (reference sequence). Trimming left V 5 bases short and J 4 bases short, with 14 bases between. This CDR3 spans 13 amino acids. Findings and limits, study-wide: The model's output predicted ophthalmopathy at a median of about 6.5 months prior to onset.

Authors of the study amplified TCR beta CDR3 regions from RNA transcripts. When the TCR CDR3 underwent first-round RT-PCR, the HTBI primer set was used. TCRdb reprocessed the multiplex PCR reads via MiXCR and lists one record per CDR3 protein. This sample carries some 300,000 distinct CDR3 sequences, roughly a fifth of them seen once, and the ten largest clones take under 45%. The clonotype comes from a man aged 50 or older with Graves' ophthalmopathy. The chain links TRBV30 to TRBJ1-1; D gene unclear. Material: blood. DNA for the CDR3: TGTGCCTGGGGTATGGATTCCGCCACTGAAGCTTTCTTT. Translation: CAWGMDSATEAFF.